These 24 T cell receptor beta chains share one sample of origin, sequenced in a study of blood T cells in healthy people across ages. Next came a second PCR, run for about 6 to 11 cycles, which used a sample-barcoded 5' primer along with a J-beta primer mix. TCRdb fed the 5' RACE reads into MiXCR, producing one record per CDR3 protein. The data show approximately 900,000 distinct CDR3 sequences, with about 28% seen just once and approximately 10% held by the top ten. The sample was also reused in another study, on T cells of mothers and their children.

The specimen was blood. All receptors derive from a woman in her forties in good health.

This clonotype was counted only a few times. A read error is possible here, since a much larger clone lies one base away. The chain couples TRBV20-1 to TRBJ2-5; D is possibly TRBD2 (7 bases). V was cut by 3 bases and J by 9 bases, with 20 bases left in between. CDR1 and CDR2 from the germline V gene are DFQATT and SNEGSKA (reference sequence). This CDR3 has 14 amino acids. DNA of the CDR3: TGCAGTGCTAGGCGGGGGTCTAGGGGGGAGGCCCAGTACTTC. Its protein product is CSARRGSRGEAQYF.

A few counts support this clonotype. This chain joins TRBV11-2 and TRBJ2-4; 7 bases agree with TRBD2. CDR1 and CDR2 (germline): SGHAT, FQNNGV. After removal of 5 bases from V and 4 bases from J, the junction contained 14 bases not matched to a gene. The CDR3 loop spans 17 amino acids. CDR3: CASSPPRRGEGKNIQYF. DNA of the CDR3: TGTGCCAGCAGCCCTCCTCGTCGGGGGGAGGGGAAAAACATTCAGTACTTC.

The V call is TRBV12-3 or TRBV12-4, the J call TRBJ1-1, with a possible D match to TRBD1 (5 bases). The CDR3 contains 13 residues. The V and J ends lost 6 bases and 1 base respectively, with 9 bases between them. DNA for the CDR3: TGTGCCAGCAGAAGACAGTGGAACACTGAAGCTTTCTTT. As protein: CASRRQWNTEAFF.

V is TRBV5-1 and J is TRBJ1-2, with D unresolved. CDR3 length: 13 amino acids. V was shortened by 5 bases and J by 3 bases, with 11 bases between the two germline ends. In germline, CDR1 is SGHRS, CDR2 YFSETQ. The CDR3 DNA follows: TGCGCCAGCAGGGGAGCTACTGACTATGGCTACACCTTC. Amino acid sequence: CASRGATDYGYTF.

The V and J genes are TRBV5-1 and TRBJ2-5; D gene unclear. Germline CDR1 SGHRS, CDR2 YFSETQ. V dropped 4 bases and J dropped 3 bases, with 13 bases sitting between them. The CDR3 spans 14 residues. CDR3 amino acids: CASSPYRRKETQYF. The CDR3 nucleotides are TGCGCCAGCAGCCCCTATCGACGGAAAGAGACCCAGTACTTC.

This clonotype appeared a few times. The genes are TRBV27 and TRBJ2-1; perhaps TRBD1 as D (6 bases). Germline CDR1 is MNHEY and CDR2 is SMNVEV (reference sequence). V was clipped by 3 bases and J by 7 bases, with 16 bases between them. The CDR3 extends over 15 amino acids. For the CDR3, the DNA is TGTGCCAGCAGTTTTGGCCTAGTGGGGGCAAATGAGCAGTTCTTC. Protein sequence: CASSFGLVGANEQFF.

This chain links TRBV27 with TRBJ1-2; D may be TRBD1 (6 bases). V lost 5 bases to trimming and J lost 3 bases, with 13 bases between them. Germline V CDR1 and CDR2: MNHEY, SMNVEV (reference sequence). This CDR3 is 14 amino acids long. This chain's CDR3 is CASSPTGLHYGYTF. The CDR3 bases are TGTGCCAGCAGTCCCACAGGGCTTCACTATGGCTACACCTTC.

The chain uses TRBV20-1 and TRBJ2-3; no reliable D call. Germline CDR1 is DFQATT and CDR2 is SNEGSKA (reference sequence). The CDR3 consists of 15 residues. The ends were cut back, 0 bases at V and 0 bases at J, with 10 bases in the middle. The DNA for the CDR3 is TGCAGTGCTAGAGAGTTCACCCGGAGCACAGATACGCAGTATTTT. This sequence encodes CSAREFTRSTDTQYF.

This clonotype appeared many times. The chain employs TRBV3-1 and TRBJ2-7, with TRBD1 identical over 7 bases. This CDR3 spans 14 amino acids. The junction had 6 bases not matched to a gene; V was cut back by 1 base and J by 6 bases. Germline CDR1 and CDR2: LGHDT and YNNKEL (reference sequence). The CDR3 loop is CASSQAGYRGEQYF. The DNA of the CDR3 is TGTGCCAGCAGCCAAGCAGGGTACAGGGGCGAGCAGTACTTC.

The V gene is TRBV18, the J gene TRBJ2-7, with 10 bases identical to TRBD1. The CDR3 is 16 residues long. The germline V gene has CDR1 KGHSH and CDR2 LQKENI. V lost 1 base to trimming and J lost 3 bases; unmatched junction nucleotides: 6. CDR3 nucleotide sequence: TGTGCCAGCTCACCACTCGGGACAGGGGCGGACTACGAGCAGTACTTC. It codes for CASSPLGTGADYEQYF.

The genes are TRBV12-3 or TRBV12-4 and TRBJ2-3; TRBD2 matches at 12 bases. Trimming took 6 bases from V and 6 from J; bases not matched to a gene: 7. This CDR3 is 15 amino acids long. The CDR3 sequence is CASRASGGAMDTQYF. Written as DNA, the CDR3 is TGTGCCAGCAGGGCTAGCGGGGGGGCCATGGATACGCAGTATTTT.

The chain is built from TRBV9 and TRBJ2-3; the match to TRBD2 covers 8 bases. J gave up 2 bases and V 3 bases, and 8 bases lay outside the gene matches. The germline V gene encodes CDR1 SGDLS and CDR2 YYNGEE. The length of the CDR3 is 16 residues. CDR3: CASSASGPFPTDTQYF. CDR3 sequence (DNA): TGTGCCAGCAGCGCTAGCGGGCCCTTCCCCACAGATACGCAGTATTTT.

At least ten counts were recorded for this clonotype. As DNA, the CDR3 is TGTGCCATCAGTGACCCTCGACAGGGGGCAACGTACGAGCAGTACTTC. Protein: CAISDPRQGATYEQYF. This rearrangement joins TRBV10-3 to TRBJ2-7; 10 bases align to TRBD1. The CDR3 contains 16 residues. The germline gives CDR1 ENHRY, CDR2 SYGVKD. The junction had 9 bases not matched to a gene; V was cut back by 3 bases and J by 4 bases.

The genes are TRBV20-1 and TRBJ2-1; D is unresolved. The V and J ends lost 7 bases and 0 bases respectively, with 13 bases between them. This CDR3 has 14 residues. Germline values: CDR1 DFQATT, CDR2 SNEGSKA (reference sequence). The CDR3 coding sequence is TGCAGTGTTAGTTCCGGACCCTCCTACAATGAGCAGTTCTTC. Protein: CSVSSGPSYNEQFF.

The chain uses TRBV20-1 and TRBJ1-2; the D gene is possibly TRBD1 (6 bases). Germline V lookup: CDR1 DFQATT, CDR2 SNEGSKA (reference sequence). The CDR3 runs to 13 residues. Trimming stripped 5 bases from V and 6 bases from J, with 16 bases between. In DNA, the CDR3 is TGCAGTGCTCCCCAGGGGCGGTTAGATGGCTACACCTTC. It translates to CSAPQGRLDGYTF.

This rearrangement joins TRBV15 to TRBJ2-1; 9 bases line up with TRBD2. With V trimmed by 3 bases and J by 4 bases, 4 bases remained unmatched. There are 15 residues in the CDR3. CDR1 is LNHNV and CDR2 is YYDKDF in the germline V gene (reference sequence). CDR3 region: CATSRGSGGYNEQFF. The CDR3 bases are TGTGCCACCAGCAGGGGTAGCGGGGGTTACAATGAGCAGTTCTTC.

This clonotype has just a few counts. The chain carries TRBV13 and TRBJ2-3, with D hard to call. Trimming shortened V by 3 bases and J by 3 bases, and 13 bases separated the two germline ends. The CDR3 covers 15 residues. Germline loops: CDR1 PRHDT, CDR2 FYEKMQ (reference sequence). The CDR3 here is CASSFGWQETDTQYF. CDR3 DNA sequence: TGTGCCAGCAGCTTTGGTTGGCAGGAAACAGATACGCAGTATTTT.

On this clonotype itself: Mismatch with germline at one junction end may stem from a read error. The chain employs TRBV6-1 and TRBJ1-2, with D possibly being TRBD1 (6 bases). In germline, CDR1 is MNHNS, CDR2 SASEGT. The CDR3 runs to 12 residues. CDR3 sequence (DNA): TGTGCCTGCAGTCCGGACAGAGGAGGCTACACCTTC. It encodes CACSPDRGGYTF.

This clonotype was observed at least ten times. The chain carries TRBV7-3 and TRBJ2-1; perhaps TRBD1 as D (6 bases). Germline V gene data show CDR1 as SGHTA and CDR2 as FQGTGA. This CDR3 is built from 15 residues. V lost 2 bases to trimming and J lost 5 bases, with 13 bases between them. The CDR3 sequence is CASSLLADRHNEQFF. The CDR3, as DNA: TGTGCCAGCAGCTTACTCGCCGACAGGCACAATGAGCAGTTCTTC.

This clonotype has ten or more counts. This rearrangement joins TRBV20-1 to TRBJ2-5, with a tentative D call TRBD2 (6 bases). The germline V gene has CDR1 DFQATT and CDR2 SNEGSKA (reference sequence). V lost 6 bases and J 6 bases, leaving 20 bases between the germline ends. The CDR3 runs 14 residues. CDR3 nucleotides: TGCAGTGCCCTCGGTGGGGCGGGAAGTAAGACCCAGTACTTC. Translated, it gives CSALGGAGSKTQYF.

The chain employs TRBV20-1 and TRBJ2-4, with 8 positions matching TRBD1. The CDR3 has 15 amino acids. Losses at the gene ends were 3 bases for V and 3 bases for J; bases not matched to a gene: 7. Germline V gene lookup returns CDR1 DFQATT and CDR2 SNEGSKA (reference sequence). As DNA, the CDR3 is TGCAGTGCTAGTGAGGACAGGGTTGGCAAAAACATTCAGTACTTC. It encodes CSASEDRVGKNIQYF.

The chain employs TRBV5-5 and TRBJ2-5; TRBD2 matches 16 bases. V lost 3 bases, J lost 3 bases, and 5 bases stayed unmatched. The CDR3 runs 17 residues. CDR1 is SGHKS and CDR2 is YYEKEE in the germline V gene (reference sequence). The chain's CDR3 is CASSSGTSGGAKETQYF. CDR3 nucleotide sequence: TGTGCCAGCAGCTCCGGGACTAGCGGGGGGGCCAAAGAGACCCAGTACTTC.

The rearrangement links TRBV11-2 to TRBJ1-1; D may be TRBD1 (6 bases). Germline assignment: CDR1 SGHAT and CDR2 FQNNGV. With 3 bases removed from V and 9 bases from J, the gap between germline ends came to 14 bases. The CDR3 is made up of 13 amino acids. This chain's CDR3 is CASSFSGQFKAFF. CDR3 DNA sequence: TGTGCCAGCAGCTTTTCAGGACAGTTTAAAGCTTTCTTT.

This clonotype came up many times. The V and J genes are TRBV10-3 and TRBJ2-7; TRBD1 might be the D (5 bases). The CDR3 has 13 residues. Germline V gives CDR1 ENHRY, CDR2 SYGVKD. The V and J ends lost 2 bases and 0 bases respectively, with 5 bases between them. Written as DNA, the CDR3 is TGTGCCATCAGTGAGGGACACTCCTACGAGCAGTACTTC. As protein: CAISEGHSYEQYF.